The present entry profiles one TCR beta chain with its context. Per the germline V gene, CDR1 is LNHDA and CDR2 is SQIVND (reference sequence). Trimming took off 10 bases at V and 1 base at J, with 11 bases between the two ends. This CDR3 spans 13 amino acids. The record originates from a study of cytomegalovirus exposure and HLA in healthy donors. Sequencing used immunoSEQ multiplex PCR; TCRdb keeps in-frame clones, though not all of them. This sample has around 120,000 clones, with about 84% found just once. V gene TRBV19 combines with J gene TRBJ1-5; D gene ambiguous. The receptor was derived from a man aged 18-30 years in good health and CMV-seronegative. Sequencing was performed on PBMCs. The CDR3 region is CATAGPSNQPQHF. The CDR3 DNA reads TGTGCCACCGCAGGTCCCAGCAATCAGCCCCAGCATTTT.